Listed below are T cell receptor beta chains from one sample, sequenced in a study of early T cells in non-severe SARS-CoV-2 infection. In TCRdb, the 5' RACE reads were re-called with MiXCR into one record per CDR3 protein. The table has around 29,000 distinct CDR3 sequences, roughly 9.7% seen once. The sample consisted of whole blood. Source of these receptors: an adult who was a healthcare worker with PCR-confirmed SARS-CoV-2 infection or an uninfected control (not recorded which). Both conserved end residues are trimmed from each CDR3.

v_gene	j_gene	CDR3aa
TRBV3-1	TRBJ2-3	ASSRRGSFNADTQY
TRBV6-6	TRBJ1-1	ASSLPGQGAPLATEAF
TRBV11-2	TRBJ2-3	ASSPLGLSTDTQY
TRBV6-2/TRBV6-3	TRBJ2-7	ASSKSGYGEQY
TRBV29-1	TRBJ2-5	SVEVPRTSLVETQY
TRBV4-3	TRBJ2-7	ASSQEGGRYEQY
TRBV3-1	TRBJ1-4	ASYFSQKLF
TRBV5-1	TRBJ2-6	ASSLMAGYSGANVLT
TRBV11-2	TRBJ1-1	ASSTDGTEAF
TRBV20-1	TRBJ2-7	SALTGGTPDSEQY
TRBV29-1	TRBJ1-2	SVDEARGRTGYT
TRBV9	TRBJ2-5	ASSVSEGTQY
TRBV20-1	TRBJ2-5	SAPHSADREFMETQY
TRBV11-2	TRBJ1-1	ASNTQGGGTEAF
TRBV4-3	TRBJ2-7	ASSQEWDWVYEQY
TRBV6-6	TRBJ1-2	ASSPSGTFSYGYT
TRBV20-1	TRBJ2-1	SASFGGEEQF
TRBV11-3	TRBJ2-5	ASSLLGGQETQY
TRBV12-3/TRBV12-4	TRBJ2-5	ASSPMLDGGWYQETQY
TRBV19	TRBJ2-5	ASSGSPGETQY
TRBV5-4	TRBJ1-1	ASSFDRGLSLEGTF
TRBV11-2	TRBJ1-6	ASSLEPLYSYNSPLH